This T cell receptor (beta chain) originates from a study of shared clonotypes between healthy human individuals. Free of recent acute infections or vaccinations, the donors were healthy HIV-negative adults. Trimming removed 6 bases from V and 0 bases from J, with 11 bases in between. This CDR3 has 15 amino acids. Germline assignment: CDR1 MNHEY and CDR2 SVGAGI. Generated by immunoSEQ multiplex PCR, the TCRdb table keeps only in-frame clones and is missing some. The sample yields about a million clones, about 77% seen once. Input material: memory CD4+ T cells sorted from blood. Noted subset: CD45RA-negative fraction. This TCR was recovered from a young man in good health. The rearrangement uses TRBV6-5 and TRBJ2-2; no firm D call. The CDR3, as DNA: TGTGCCAGCAGCGCGTCAGGAGCGAACACCGGGGAGCTGTTTTTT. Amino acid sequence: CASSASGANTGELFF.